This T cell receptor (beta chain) was obtained from a study of OX40 agonist ivuxolimab in advanced cancers. Study-level background: Ivuxolimab, an antibody acting as an agonist of OX40 (CD134), was used to treat patients. A history of anti-PD-1, anti-PD-L1 or anti-CTLA-4 therapy was acceptable, and 40% had some.

CDR3 length: 15 amino acids. V shed 2 bases, J shed 3 bases, and the junction held 7 bases outside the gene matches. The germline CDR1 and CDR2 sequences are SGHTA and FQGNSA. The repertoire was sequenced with immunoSEQ multiplex PCR; TCRdb's copy has only in-frame clones and lacks some. The table shows around 65,000 clones, with more than 85% occurring only once. Patients were ruled out by autoimmune disease history or systemic immunosuppression. Blood samples were obtained at baseline, cycle 4 day 1, and cycle 7 day 1. This clone was seen just once. Specimen: CD4+ or CD8+ T cells sorted from blood, collected in a trial of the OX40 agonist ivuxolimab. The source of this sequence is an adult with an advanced solid tumor such as melanoma, head and neck, liver or kidney cancer. J is TRBJ2-7 and V is TRBV7-2; 7 nucleotides align to TRBD2. In nucleotides, the CDR3 is TGTGCCAGCAGCTTATACGACGGGGGGAACTACGAGCAGTACTTC. Its translation: CASSLYDGGNYEQYF.